This record looks at one T cell receptor (beta chain) sequence and its context. Its target is unknown. The PBMCs were taken from approximately 9 ml of fresh peripheral blood. Amplification of TCR beta CDR3 regions used RNA as the template. The HTBI primer set served for first-round RT-PCR of the TCR CDR3. In TCRdb, the multiplex PCR reads were re-called with MiXCR into one record per CDR3 protein. This table holds around 620,000 distinct CDR3 sequences, around 14% found once. Trimming removed 1 base from V and 6 bases from J; junction bases left unmatched: 5. The CDR3 is 15 amino acids. Germline CDR1 reads LGHNA; CDR2 reads YSLEER. This specimen belongs to a study of T cells in Graves' hyperthyroidism and ophthalmopathy. Study-wide findings and caveats: Appearing also in blood were most of the thyroid clonotypes expanded above 0.001. For ophthalmopathy, model prediction preceded onset by a median about six months. Ophthalmopathy cases were set apart from stable hyperthyroidism by a 13 V-J model.

The chain combines TRBV4-3 with TRBJ2-1; 8 bases match TRBD2. The sequence derives from a woman between 18 and 29 years old with Graves' ophthalmopathy. Sample: blood. The CDR3 region is CASSQVQREGNEQFF. Here the CDR3 DNA reads TGCGCCAGCAGCCAAGTGCAACGGGAGGGCAATGAGCAGTTCTTC.